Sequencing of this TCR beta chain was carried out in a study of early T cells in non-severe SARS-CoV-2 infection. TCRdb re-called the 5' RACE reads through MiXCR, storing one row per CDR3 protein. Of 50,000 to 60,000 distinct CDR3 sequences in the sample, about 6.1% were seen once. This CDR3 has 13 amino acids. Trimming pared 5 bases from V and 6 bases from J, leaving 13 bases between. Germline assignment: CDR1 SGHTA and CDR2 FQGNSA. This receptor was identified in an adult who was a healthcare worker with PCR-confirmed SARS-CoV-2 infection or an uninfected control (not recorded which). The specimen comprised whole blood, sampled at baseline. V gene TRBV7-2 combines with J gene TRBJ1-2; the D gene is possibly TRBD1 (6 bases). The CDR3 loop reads CASSPNGGNGYTF. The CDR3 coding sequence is TGTGCCAGCAGCCCGAATGGGGGCAATGGCTACACCTTC.